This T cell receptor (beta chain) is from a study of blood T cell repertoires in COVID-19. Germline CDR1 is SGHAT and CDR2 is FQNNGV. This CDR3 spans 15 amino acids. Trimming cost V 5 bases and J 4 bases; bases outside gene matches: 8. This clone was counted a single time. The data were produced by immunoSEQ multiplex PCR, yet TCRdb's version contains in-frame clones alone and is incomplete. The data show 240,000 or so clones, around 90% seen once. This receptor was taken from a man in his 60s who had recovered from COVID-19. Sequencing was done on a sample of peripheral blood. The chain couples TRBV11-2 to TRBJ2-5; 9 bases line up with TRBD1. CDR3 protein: CASSMGTGIRETQYF. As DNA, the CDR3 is TGTGCCAGCAGCATGGGGACAGGGATCAGAGAGACCCAGTACTTC. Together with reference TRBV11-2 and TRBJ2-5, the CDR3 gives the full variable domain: EAGVAQSPRYKIIEKRQSVAFWCNPISGHATLYWYQQILGQGPKLLIQFQNNGVVDDSQLPKDRFSAERLKGVDSTLKIQPAKLEDSAVYLCASSMGTGIRETQYFGPGTRLLVL.